The 2 T cell receptor beta chains listed next were all sequenced from one sample in a study of CD8 T cells in Susac syndrome. Roughly 0.45 to 1 ug RNA was reverse transcribed with random hexamers. TCRdb independently ran MiXCR on the immunoSEQ multiplex PCR reads; one entry per CDR3 protein. This sample has 150,000 to 190,000 distinct CDR3 sequences; around 96% occur once, and the top ten carry approximately 0.17%. Sequenced: CD4+ T cells from PBMCs. Every receptor here comes from a human donor with Susac syndrome.

The chain is built from TRBV4-1 and TRBJ2-4; D may be TRBD1 or TRBD2 (5 bases each). Germline lookup yields CDR1 MGHRA and CDR2 YSYEKL. V gave up 1 base and J gave up 0 bases, with 7 bases separating them. The length of the CDR3 is 15 residues. CDR3 loop: CASSQAGTAKNIQYF. CDR3 coding DNA: TGCGCCAGCAGCCAAGCCGGGACAGCCAAAAACATTCAGTACTTC.

This sequence joins TRBV7-7 and TRBJ2-5, with TRBD2 matching 8 bases. The CDR3 sequence is 14 residues long. Trimming cost V 4 bases and J 2 bases; bases outside gene matches: 3. The germline V gene encodes CDR1 SSHAT and CDR2 FNYEAQ (reference sequence). CDR3 residues: CASSYGGGQETQYF. The CDR3, as DNA: TGTGCCAGCAGCTACGGCGGGGGGCAAGAGACCCAGTACTTC.